This TCR beta chain derives from a study of shared clonotypes between healthy human individuals (dated by TCRdb to about 2020). Broadly, across the study: Three men and two women, aged 18 to 49 years, made up the cohort. For each donor, three plates each were used for CD4 naive and CD4 memory, two plates were used for CD8 naive, and one plate was used for CD8 memory. To estimate repertoire size and how much clonotype sharing occurs between individuals, the study deeply sequenced the blood TCR repertoires of several healthy adults. Libraries were prepared and TCR repertoires were sequenced by different laboratories using diverse techniques, in order to increase sequencing depth and limit assay-specific biases. Each donor's leukapheresis produced roughly between about 0.9 and 9.5 billion PBMCs. General study outcomes and caveats: Incomplete sequencing was indicated by rarefaction of sorted-subset datasets, despite the large sequencing depth. Pairwise subsampling indicated that sequencing depth was expected to affect the degree of clonotype sharing among donors. Because the study included a small number of donors, the genetic and exposure-history diversity represented was limited. Sampling was restricted to blood, and TCR repertoires in tissue are likely to differ from TCR repertoires in blood. Estimated clonotype richness was generally larger for naive than for memory subsets. About 5% of naive CD4, roughly 3.5% of naive CD8, approximately 2% of memory CD4, and 0.4% of memory CD8 clonotypes were shared across several donors. Higher generation probabilities were observed for clonotypes shared by all four sorted-subset donors than for non-shared clonotypes.

CD8 naive samples were CD45RO-negative cells positively selected for CCR7, giving a CD45RA+CCR7+ population that excluded TemRA cells. Healthy HIV-negative adults with no recently reported acute infections or vaccinations were included as donors. Every donor was a Caucasian adult residing in Nashville, Tennessee, USA. After blood collection by leukapheresis, PBMCs were isolated using Ficoll-Histopaque density gradient centrifugation and then cryopreserved in the vapor phase of liquid nitrogen. Purity and quantity of every magnetically sorted T cell population were checked by analytical flow cytometry. Genomic DNA was isolated from every sorted fraction and measured by UV absorbance on a Nanodrop 2000c. TCR CDR3 regions were amplified from genomic DNA by multiplex PCR using the deep immunoSEQ assay. Extracted genomic DNA from each cell subset was distributed evenly across all wells of several immunoSEQ 96-well plates, and each plate was treated as a replicate. For sorted subsets, about 200 ng genomic DNA, equal to 30,000 or so T cell genomes, was loaded into each replicate PCR. Purified libraries were measured with a Qubit 3.0 fluorometer, size-checked on a Bioanalyzer 2100, and measured again with the KAPA Library Quantification kit. Every immunoSEQ 96-well plate was sequenced on a dedicated single-read 150-cycle Illumina NextSeq 550 flow cell. On the study's bioinformatics: Because the immunoSEQ output held only junctional sequences and lacked quality scores, the filtering could not match the filtering applied to full-length reads. To assign V/J genes and CDR3, sequences were annotated using PyIR, a Python wrapper for IgBLAST v1.9, with IMGT germline references. Reads were filtered out if the reads had weak V/J assignments (E-value above 1e-6), no CDR3, stop codons, out-of-frame junctions, or ambiguous translated residues. A V3J clonotype was defined by an identical inferred V gene, J gene, and CDR3 amino acid sequence. Percentage overlap between repertoires was calculated by dividing the number of shared unique clonotypes by the size of the smaller repertoire. Richness of each repertoire was evaluated using RTK rarefaction, the Chao1 estimator, and Recon v2.1 estimates of unobserved clonotypes. For all TCRbeta clonotypes obtained by the gDNA method from a few donors, generation probabilities were computed with OLGA. The source is immuneACCESS, and TCRdb retained only in-frame sequences with V and J called. Part of the clones is not carried over; for the studies checked, unresolved V genes explain less than half of this, and the remainder is unexplained. That table is the source of V, J and clone size, and D and trimming were worked out from the DNA. This sample is represented by millions of clones; approximately 94% of them were singletons. The top ten hold over 1.5% of the sample.

The germline V gene encodes CDR1 MDHEN and CDR2 SYDVKM. V loses 5 bases, J loses 4 bases, and the germline ends lie 14 bases apart. CDR3 length: 15 amino acids, cysteine to phenylalanine. CDR3 DNA is the only sequence kept; it has 45 bases, read in frame from the first base. As for this clone: Its antigen is still unknown. No base quality information exists; no much larger clone differs at one position.

The chain couples TRBV28 to TRBJ2-2; tentative D gene TRBD2, with 5 bases matching. Sequenced: naive CD8+ T cells from PBMCs. The sample's cell subset or site label is to be understood as: CD45RA+CCR7+. The receptor comes from a young man in good health. Some clones in this sample may be carry-over from other donors' samples. The CDR3 region: CASSPLGLFTGELFF. The nucleotides are TGTGCCAGCAGTCCTCTTGGACTGTTCACCGGGGAGCTGTTTTTT.